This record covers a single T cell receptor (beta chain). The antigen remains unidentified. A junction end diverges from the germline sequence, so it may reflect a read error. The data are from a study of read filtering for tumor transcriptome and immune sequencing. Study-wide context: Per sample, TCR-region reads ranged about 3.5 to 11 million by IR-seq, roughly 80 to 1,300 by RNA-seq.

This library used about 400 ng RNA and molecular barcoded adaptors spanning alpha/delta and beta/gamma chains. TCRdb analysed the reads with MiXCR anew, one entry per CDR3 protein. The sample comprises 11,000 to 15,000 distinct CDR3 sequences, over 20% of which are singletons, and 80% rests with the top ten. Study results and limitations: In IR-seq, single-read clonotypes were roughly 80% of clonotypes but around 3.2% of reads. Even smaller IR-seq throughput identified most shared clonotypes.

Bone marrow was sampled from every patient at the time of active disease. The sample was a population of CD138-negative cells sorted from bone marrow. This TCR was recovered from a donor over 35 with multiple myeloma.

CDR3 nucleotides: TGCAGTGCGCGGCGGCAGAATTCGGGCACTGGAGCTTTCTTT. This sequence encodes CSARRQNSGTGAFF. This chain connects TRBV20-1 to TRBJ1-1, with unresolved D. In germline, CDR1 is DFQATT, CDR2 SNEGSKA (reference sequence). The CDR3 runs 14 residues.